This TCR beta chain is drawn from a study of T cells after yellow fever vaccination. Concerning this clonotype itself: Its cognate antigen is unknown.

Regarding the study as a whole: The secondary response peaked faster, at day 5 versus 15, but was weaker.

Production of TCR cDNA was by 5'RACE template switching, which also added a universal primer site and UMIs. TCRdb called the 5' RACE reads again in MiXCR, with one record for every CDR3 protein. Here the sample spans just over 250,000 distinct CDR3 sequences, about 5.2% being singletons. CDR3 length: 13 residues. CDR1 SGHDT and CDR2 YYEEEE come from the germline V gene. The V segment lost 4 bases and the J segment 8 bases; nucleotides outside the gene matches: 7. This receptor was identified in a man younger than 35 who received the YFV17D yellow fever vaccine. The chain uses TRBV5-6 and TRBJ2-3, with 7 bases fitting TRBD1. The material sequenced was CD4+ T cells sorted from PBMCs, taken on the day of the yellow fever booster vaccination. The CDR3 region has the DNA TGTGCCAGCAGCGTACAGACAGGGCGTACGCAGTATTTT. Translating gives CASSVQTGRTQYF.